The rows below give T cell receptor beta chains drawn from one sample of a study of OX40 agonist ivuxolimab in advanced cancers. TCRdb's table, derived via immunoSEQ multiplex PCR, lists solely in-frame clones and lacks some. The data show 60,000 or so clones, around four fifths seen once. The sequencing used CD4+ or CD8+ T cells sorted from blood, collected in a trial of the OX40 agonist ivuxolimab. Every receptor here comes from an adult with an advanced solid tumor such as melanoma, head and neck, liver or kidney cancer. Both conserved end residues are part of each CDR3. The D gene is left open where the match is weak. Clone size is stated in some rows and not others, as once, few, many or a class when expanded.

TRBD1,TRBJ2-2,.,TRBV5-4,TGTGCCAGCAGGGCCGGGACAGTGAGTACCGGGGAGCTGTTTTTT,CASRAGTVSTGELFF
TRBD2,TRBJ2-3,.,TRBV5-4,TGTGCCAGCAGCCAAGGACTAGCGCCAGATACGCAGTATTTT,CASSQGLAPDTQYF
.,TRBJ1-1,few,TRBV19,TGTGCCAGTAGTTCAAGGGTTGGGAACACTGAAGCTTTCTTT,CASSSRVGNTEAFF
TRBD1,TRBJ1-2,.,TRBV19,TGTGCCAGTAGTACCCGGGACAGGGCGTCTTTTAACTATGGCTACACCTTC,CASSTRDRASFNYGYTF
.,TRBJ1-2,.,TRBV28,TGTGCCAGCAGTCCATTCAGGGAGTCGGCTGGCTACACCTTC,CASSPFRESAGYTF
.,TRBJ1-1,few,TRBV4-2,TGTGCCAGCAGCCAAGAGCGGGGTGGAGCTTTCTTT,CASSQERGGAFF
TRBD2,TRBJ2-1,.,TRBV11-2,TGTGCCACCTTAAAAACTAGCGGAATATACAATGAGCAGTTCTTC,CATLKTSGIYNEQFF
.,TRBJ1-2,.,TRBV18,TGTGCCAGCTCACCACGAGGGGCGAATGGCTACACCTTC,CASSPRGANGYTF
.,TRBJ2-1,once,TRBV5-1,TGCGCCAGCAGCTTGGATGGGGGCGAGCAGTTCTTC,CASSLDGGEQFF
.,TRBJ2-5,few,TRBV2,TGTGCCAGCAAGGCTTCAGAGACCCAGTACTTC,CASKASETQYF
TRBD1,TRBJ2-2,.,TRBV19,TGTGCCAGTAGCATCGGGACAGGGGATTACACCGGGGAGCTGTTTTTT,CASSIGTGDYTGELFF
.,TRBJ1-2,.,TRBV6-1,TGTGCCAGCAGTGATAGCAACTATGGCTACACCTTC,CASSDSNYGYTF
TRBD1,TRBJ2-7,.,TRBV11-3,TGTGCCAGGATAACAGGGGGATGGCCCTACGAGCAGTACTTC,CARITGGWPYEQYF